A selection of T cell receptor beta chains follows, all from one sample in a study of siplizumab effects on memory and regulatory T cells. Some clones are missing from TCRdb's copy, which holds only in-frame ones; the method was immunoSEQ multiplex PCR. Counted here are more than 90,000 clones, 85% to 95% occurring once; the ten biggest clones make up 1.3%. The sequenced sample was non-Treg CD4+ T cells sorted from blood. The receptors stem from a human donor in good health. Each CDR3 is given with its conserved first and last residue. The order of the fields is clone size, V gene, D gene, J gene, CDR3 DNA, CDR3 protein. The D gene is left open where the match is weak. Size is stated for part of the rows, as once, few or many counts, or as a class when the clone is expanded.

>-|TRBV21-1|-|TRBJ1-5
TGTGCCAGCAGCACAGACACCGGGGGCAATCAGCCCCAGCATTTT
CASSTDTGGNQPQHF
>-|TRBV28|-|TRBJ2-1
TGTGCCAGCAGTCCTAGACCCGGGACAGGGGGTAAAGCGGGAGGGTTGGGTGAGCAGTTCTTC
CASSPRPGTGGKAGGLGEQFF
>once|TRBV5-1|-|TRBJ2-7
TGCGCCAGCAGCTTGGCAGAGAGGGGCTACGAGCAGTACTTC
CASSLAERGYEQYF
>-|TRBV7-8|-|TRBJ1-5
TGTGCCAGCAGCATTACGGGGAATCTGGATCAGCCCCAGCATTTT
CASSITGNLDQPQHF
>once|TRBV12-1|-|TRBJ1-2
TGTGCCAGCATAGGGCGGGATCAGCGGAGATCACATGAAAAGCTCCTCTATGGCTACACCTTC
CASIGRDQRRSHEKLLYGYTF
>-|TRBV9|-|TRBJ1-1
TGTGCCAGCAGCGTAGCAGGAATGAACACTGAAGCTTTCTTT
CASSVAGMNTEAFF
>-|TRBV6-6|-|TRBJ2-1
TGTGCCAGCAGTTACGACAGCGGAACCTACAATGAGCAGTTCTTC
CASSYDSGTYNEQFF
>-|TRBV28|-|TRBJ1-2
TGTGCCAGCAGGGGGTCCAACTATGGCTACACCTTC
CASRGSNYGYTF
>-|TRBV7-3|-|TRBJ2-7
TGTGCCAGCAGCCTCATTAGCGAGCAGTACTTC
CASSLISEQYF
>-|TRBV27|TRBD2|TRBJ2-5
TGTGCCAGCAGCCTCTATAGCGGGAGCAGTGGGGGGGGCCAAGAGACCCAGTACTTC
CASSLYSGSSGGGQETQYF
>-|TRBV5-4|-|TRBJ2-2
TGTGCCAGCAGAGATGGCAGGGGGAACACCGGGGAGCTGTTTTTT
CASRDGRGNTGELFF
>-|TRBV18|TRBD1|TRBJ2-3
TGTGCCAGCTCTCGGACAGGGTGGACAGATACGCAGTATTTT
CASSRTGWTDTQYF
>-|TRBV4-1|-|TRBJ1-1
TGCGCCAGCAGCCAAGAGGTCAGGGCCACTGAAGCTTTCTTT
CASSQEVRATEAFF
>once|TRBV9|-|TRBJ2-7
TGTGCCAGCAGCGTTTCCGGGGCCGCCTCCTACGAGCAGTACTTC
CASSVSGAASYEQYF
>few|TRBV30|-|TRBJ1-2
TGTGCCTGGAGAGTCGGGAAGGGCTACACCTTC
CAWRVGKGYTF
>few|TRBV11-2|-|TRBJ2-3
TGTGCCAGCAGCTTACCCACAGATACGCAGTATTTT
CASSLPTDTQYF
>-|TRBV5-4|TRBD1|TRBJ2-3
TGTGCCAGCAGCTTACAGGGGTCGGATACGCAGTATTTT
CASSLQGSDTQYF